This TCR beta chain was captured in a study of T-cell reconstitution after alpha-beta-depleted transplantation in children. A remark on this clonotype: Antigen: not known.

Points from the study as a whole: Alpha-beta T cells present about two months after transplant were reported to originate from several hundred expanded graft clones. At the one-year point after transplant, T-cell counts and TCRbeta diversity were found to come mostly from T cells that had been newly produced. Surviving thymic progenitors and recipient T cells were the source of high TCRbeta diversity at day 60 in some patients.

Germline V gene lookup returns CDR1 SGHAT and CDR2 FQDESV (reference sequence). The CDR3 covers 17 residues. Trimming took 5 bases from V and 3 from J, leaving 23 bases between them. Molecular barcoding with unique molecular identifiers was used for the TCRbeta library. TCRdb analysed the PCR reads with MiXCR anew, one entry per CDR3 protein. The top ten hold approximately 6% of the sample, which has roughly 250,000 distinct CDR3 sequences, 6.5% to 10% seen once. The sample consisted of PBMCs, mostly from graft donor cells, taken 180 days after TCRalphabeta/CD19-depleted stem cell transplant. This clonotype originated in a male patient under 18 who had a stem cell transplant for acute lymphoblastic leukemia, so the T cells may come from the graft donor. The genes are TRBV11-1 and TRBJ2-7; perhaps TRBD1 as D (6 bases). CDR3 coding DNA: TGTGCCAGCAGCCCGGGACACGTCCGTATCGGGCGCTACGAGCAGTACTTC. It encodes CASSPGHVRIGRYEQYF.